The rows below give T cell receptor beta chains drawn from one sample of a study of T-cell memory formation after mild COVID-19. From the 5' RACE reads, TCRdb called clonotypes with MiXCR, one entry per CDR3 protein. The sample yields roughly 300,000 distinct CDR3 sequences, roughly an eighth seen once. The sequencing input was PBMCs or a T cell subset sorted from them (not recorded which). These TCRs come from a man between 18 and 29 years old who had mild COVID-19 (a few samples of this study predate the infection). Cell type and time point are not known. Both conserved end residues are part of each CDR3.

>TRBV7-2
CASSLGEMNTEAFF
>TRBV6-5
CASSYGALSSYEQYF
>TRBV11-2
CATLRDPRGLNEQFF
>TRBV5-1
CASSLAVGAYTGELFF
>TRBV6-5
CAAELAGGPSDTQYF
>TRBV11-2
CASSITGLTEAFF
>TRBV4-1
CASSQAEGLVSNQPQHF
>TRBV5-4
CASSLDGGGTEAFF
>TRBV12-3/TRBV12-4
CASSLAGPGTQYF
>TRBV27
CASSLFWQGGYEQYF
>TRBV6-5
CASSYFGTGDEQYF
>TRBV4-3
CASSRGTGGNYGYTF
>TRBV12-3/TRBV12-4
CASSRDREGYTF